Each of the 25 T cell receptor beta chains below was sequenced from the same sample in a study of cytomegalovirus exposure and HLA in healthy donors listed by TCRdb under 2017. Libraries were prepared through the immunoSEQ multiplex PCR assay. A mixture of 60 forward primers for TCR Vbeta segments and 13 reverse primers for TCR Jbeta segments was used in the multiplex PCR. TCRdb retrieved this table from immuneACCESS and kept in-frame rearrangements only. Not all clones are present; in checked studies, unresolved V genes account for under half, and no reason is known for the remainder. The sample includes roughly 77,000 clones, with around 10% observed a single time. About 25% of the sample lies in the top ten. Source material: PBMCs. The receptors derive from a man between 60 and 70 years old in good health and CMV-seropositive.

CDR3: CASRSLGQSKGQPQHF. CDR3 DNA: TGTGCCAGCAGAAGCTTGGGACAGTCAAAGGGTCAGCCCCAGCATTTT. The rearrangement uses TRBV28 and TRBJ1-5; 7 positions agree with TRBD1. V gave up 6 bases and J gave up 6 bases; unmatched junction bases: 14. Germline CDR1 and CDR2: MDHEN and SYDVKM. This CDR3 is 16 amino acids long.

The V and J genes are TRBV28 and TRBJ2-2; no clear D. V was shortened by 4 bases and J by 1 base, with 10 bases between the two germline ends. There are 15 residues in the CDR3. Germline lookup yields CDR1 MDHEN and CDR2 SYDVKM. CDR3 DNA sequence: TGTGCCAGCAGTTCCCCTAGGCGGAACACCGGGGAGCTGTTTTTT. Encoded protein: CASSSPRRNTGELFF.

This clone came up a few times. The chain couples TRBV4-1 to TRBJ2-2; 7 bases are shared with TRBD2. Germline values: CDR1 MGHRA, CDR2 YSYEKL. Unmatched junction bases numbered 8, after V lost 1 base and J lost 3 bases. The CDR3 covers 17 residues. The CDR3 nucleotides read TGCGCCAGCAGCCAAGGTAGTCTCGCGGGGGACACCGGGGAGCTGTTTTTT. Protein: CASSQGSLAGDTGELFF.

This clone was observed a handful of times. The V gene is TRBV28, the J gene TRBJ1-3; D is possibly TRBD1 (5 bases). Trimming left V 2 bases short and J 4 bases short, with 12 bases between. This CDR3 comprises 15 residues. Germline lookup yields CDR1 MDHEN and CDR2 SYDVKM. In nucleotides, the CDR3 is TGTGCCAGCAGTTTAAGGTCAGGGCCCGGAAACACCATATATTTT. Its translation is CASSLRSGPGNTIYF.

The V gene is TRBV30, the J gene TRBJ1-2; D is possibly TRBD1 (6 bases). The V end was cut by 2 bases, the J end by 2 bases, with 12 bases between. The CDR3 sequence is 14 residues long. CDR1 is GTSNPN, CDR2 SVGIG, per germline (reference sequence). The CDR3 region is CAWSSGGRNYGYTF. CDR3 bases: TGTGCCTGGAGTAGCGGGGGGCGGAACTATGGCTACACCTTC.

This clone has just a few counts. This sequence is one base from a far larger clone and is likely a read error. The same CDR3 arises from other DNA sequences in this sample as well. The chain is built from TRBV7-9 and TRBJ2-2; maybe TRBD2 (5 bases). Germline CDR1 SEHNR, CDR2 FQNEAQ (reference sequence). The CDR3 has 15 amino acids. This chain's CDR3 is CASSLGGRPTGELFF. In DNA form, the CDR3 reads TGTGCCAGCAGTTTAGGAGGCCGGCCTACCGGGGAGCTGTTTTTT.

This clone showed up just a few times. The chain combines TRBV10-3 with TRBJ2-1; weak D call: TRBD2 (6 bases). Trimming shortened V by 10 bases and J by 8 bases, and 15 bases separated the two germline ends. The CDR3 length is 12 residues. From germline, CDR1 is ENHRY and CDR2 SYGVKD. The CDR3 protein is CATLTSNHEQFF. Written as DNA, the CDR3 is TGTGCCACCTTGACTAGTAACCATGAGCAGTTCTTC.

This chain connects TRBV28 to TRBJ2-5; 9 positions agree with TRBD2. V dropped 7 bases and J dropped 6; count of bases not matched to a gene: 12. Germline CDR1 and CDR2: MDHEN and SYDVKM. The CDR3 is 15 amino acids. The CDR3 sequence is CASISGGFEGKTQYF. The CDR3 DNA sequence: TGTGCCAGCATTAGCGGGGGATTCGAGGGGAAGACCCAGTACTTC.

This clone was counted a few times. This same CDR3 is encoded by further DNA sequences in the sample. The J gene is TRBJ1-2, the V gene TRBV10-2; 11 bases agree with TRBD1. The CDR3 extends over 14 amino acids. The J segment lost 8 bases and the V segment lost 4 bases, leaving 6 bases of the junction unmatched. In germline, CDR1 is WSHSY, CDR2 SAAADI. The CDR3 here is CASSAGQGVGGYTF. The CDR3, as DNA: TGCGCCAGCAGTGCGGGACAGGGGGTGGGCGGCTACACCTTC.

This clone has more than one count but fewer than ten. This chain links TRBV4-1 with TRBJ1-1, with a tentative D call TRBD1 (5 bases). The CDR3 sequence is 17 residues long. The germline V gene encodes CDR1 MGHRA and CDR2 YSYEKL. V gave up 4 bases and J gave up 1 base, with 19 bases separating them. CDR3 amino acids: CASSRLMGPGRNTEAFF. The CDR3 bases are TGCGCCAGCAGCCGATTGATGGGGCCCGGACGGAACACTGAAGCTTTCTTT.

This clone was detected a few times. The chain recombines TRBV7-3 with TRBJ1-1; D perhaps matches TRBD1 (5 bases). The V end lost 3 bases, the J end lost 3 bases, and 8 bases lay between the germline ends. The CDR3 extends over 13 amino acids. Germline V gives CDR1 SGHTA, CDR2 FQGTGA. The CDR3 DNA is TGTGCCAGCAGCTTTTCACAGGACACTGAAGCTTTCTTT. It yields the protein CASSFSQDTEAFF.

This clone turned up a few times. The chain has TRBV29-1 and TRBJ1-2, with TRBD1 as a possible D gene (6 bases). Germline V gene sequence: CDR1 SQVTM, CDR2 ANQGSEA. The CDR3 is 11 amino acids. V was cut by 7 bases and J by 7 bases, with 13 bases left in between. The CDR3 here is CSGTGRGGYTF. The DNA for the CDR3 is TGCAGCGGAACAGGGAGAGGTGGCTACACCTTC.

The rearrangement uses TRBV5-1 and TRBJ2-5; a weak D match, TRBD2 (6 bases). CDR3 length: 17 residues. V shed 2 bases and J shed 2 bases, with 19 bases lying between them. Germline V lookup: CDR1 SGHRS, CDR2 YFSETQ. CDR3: CASSFLGEPRGQETQYF. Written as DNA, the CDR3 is TGCGCCAGCAGCTTCCTGGGGGAACCTCGGGGGCAAGAGACCCAGTACTTC.

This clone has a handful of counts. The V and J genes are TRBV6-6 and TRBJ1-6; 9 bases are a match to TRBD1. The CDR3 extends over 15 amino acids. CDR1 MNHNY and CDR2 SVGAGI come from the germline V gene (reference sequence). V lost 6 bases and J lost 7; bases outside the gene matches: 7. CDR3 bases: TGTGCCAGCAGCCTTGACAGGGGGTTAAATTCACCCCTCCACTTT. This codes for CASSLDRGLNSPLHF.

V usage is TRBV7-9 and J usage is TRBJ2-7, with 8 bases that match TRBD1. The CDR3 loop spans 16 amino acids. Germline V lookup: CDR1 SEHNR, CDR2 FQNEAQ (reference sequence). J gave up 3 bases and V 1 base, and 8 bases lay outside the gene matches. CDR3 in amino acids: CASSLEYGQGRYEQYF. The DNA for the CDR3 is TGTGCCAGCAGCTTAGAGTACGGACAGGGTCGCTACGAGCAGTACTTC.

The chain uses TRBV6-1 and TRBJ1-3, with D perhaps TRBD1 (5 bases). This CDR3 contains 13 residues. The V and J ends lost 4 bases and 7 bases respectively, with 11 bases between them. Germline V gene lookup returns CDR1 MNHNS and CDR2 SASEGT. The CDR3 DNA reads TGTGCCAGCAGTGGGGGCAGGGTGAACACCATATATTTT. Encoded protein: CASSGGRVNTIYF.

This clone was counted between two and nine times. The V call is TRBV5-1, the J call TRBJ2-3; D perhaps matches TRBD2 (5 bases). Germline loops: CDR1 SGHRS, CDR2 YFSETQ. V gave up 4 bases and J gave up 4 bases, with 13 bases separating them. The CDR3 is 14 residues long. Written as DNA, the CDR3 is TGCGCCAGCAGCCTTCCGGGTAGCGCAGATACGCAGTATTTT. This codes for CASSLPGSADTQYF. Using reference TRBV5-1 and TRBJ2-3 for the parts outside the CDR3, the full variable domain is KAGVTQTPRYLIKTRGQQVTLSCSPISGHRSVSWYQQTPGQGLQFLFEYFSETQRNKGNFPGRFSGRQFSNSRSEMNVSTLELGDSALYLCASSLPGSADTQYFGPGTRLTVL.

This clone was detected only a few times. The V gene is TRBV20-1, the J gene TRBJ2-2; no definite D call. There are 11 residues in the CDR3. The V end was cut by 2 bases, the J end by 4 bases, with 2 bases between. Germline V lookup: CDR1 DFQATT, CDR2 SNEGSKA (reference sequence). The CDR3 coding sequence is TGCAGTGCTAGACTCACCGGGGAGCTGTTTTTT. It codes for CSARLTGELFF.

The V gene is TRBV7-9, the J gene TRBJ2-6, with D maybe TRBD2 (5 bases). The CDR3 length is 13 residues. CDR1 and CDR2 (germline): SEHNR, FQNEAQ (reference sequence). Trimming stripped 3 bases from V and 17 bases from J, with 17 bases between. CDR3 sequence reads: CASSFNPGEIVTF. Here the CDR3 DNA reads TGTGCCAGCAGCTTCAACCCCGGGGAGATCGTGACTTTC.

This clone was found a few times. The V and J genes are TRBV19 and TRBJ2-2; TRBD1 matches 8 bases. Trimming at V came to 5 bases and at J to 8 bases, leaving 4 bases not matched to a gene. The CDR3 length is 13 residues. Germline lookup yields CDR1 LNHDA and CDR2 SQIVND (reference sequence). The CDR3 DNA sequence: TGTGCCAGTAGTGCAGGGGGCGGAGGGGAGCTGTTTTTT. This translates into CASSAGGGGELFF. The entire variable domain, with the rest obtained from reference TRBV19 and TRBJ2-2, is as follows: DGGITQSPKYLFRKEGQNVTLSCEQNLNHDAMYWYRQDPGQGLRLIYYSQIVNDFQKGDIAEGYSVSREKKESFPLTVTSAQKNPTAFYLCASSAGGGGELFFGEGSRLTVL.

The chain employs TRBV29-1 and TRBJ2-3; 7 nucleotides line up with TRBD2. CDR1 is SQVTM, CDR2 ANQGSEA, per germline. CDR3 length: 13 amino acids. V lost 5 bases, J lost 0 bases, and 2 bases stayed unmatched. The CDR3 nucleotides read TGCAGCGTTCAGACTAGCAGCACAGATACGCAGTATTTT. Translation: CSVQTSSTDTQYF.

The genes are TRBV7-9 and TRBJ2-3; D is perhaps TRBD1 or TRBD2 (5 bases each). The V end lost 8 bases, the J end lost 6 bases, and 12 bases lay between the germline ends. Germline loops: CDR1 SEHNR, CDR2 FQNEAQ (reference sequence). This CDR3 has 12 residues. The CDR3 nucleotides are TGTGCCAGCCGATTAGAGGGGGATACGCAGTATTTT. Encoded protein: CASRLEGDTQYF.

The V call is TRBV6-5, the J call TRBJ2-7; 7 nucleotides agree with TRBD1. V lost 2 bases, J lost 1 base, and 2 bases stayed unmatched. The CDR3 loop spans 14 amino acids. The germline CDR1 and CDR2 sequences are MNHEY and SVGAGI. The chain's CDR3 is CASSYDRESYEQYF. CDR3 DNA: TGTGCCAGCAGTTACGACAGGGAGTCCTACGAGCAGTACTTC.

The CDR3 reads CASRRPGQGDEKLFF. The CDR3 DNA reads TGTGCCAGCCGAAGACCGGGACAGGGGGATGAAAAACTGTTTTTT. The rearrangement joins TRBV11-2 to TRBJ1-4; 11 positions agree with TRBD1. This CDR3 is 15 amino acids long. The V gene end was trimmed by 8 bases and the J gene end by 6 bases; junction bases not matched to a gene: 8. Germline lookup yields CDR1 SGHAT and CDR2 FQNNGV.

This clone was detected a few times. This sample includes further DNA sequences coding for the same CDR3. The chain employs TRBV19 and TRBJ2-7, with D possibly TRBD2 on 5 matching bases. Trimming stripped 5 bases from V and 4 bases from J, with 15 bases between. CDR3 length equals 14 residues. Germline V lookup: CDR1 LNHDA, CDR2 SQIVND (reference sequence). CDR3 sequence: CASSRPGTGYEQYF. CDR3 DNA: TGTGCCAGTAGTCGGCCGGGAACTGGATACGAGCAGTACTTC.